The 8 T cell receptor beta chains below come from one sample, sequenced in a study of cytotoxic CD8 clonotypes in ibrutinib-treated CLL. Profiling relied on immunoSEQ multiplex PCR, and the TCRdb table lists in-frame clones only, not all of them. The sample comprises 150,000 to 200,000 clones, approximately 91% of which are singletons, and 3% to 3.5% rests with the top ten. The sequenced sample was PBMCs, obtained at disease progression, from a patient treated with ibrutinib. The source is a human donor with chronic lymphocytic leukemia.

This clone was seen once. V usage is TRBV5-4 and J usage is TRBJ2-3; TRBD1 matches 8 bases. The germline V gene has CDR1 SGHNT and CDR2 YYREEE (reference sequence). The CDR3 runs to 15 residues. The J segment lost 3 bases and the V segment lost 4 bases, leaving 7 bases of the junction unmatched. The CDR3 coding sequence is TGTGCCAGCAGCGAACGGACAGGGCTAACAGATACGCAGTATTTT. Translated, it gives CASSERTGLTDTQYF. Complete variable domain (other parts from reference TRBV5-4 and TRBJ2-3): ETGVTQSPTHLIKTRGQQVTLRCSSQSGHNTVSWYQQALGQGPQFIFQYYREEENGRGNFPPRFSGLQFPNYSSELNVNALELDDSALYLCASSERTGLTDTQYFGPGTRLTVL.

The chain uses TRBV27 and TRBJ2-2, with a tentative D call TRBD1 (6 bases). Trimming took off 5 bases at V and 9 bases at J, with 13 bases between the two ends. CDR1 is MNHEY, CDR2 SMNVEV, per germline (reference sequence). This CDR3 contains 13 residues. The CDR3 DNA is TGTGCCAGCAGTCCTACAGGGCGTAGGGAGCTGTTTTTT. Translated: CASSPTGRRELFF.

V gene TRBV2 combines with J gene TRBJ2-3; 7 nucleotides match TRBD2. Germline CDR1 SNHLY, CDR2 FYNNEI. This CDR3 contains 14 residues. Trimming took 4 bases from V and 3 from J; bases not matched to a gene: 4. The chain's CDR3 is CASSVAGATDTQYF. CDR3 DNA: TGTGCCAGCAGTGTAGCGGGTGCAACAGATACGCAGTATTTT.

This chain uses TRBV5-1 with TRBJ1-1; 8 bases agree with TRBD1. Germline V gives CDR1 SGHRS, CDR2 YFSETQ. The CDR3 covers 15 residues. After removal of 0 bases from V and 7 bases from J, the junction contained 8 bases not matched to a gene. The chain's CDR3 is CASSLEAGGGYEAFF. CDR3 coding DNA: TGCGCCAGCAGCTTGGAGGCAGGGGGCGGCTATGAAGCTTTCTTT.

In this sample, this clone turned up once. V is TRBV30 and J is TRBJ2-1; no reliable D call. The germline V gene has CDR1 GTSNPN and CDR2 SVGIG (reference sequence). The CDR3 spans 14 residues. V was pared by 5 bases and J by 6 bases, with 17 bases between. The CDR3 is CAWRWRPGVNEQFF. The CDR3 bases are TGTGCCTGGCGGTGGCGGCCCGGAGTCAATGAGCAGTTCTTC.

Here the CDR3 reads CASSLMGTSSGNEQFF. The CDR3, as DNA: TGTGCCAGCAGCTTAATGGGGACTAGCTCGGGAAATGAGCAGTTCTTC. The rearrangement links TRBV7-3 to TRBJ2-1; 9 bases map to TRBD2. This CDR3 contains 16 residues. In germline, CDR1 is SGHTA, CDR2 FQGTGA. Losses at the gene ends were 1 base for V and 7 bases for J; bases not matched to a gene: 8.

J is TRBJ2-7 and V is TRBV19; TRBD1 might be the D (6 bases). The CDR3 covers 16 residues. The germline V and J ends were trimmed by 5 bases and 0 bases, with 17 bases remaining between them. CDR1 is LNHDA, CDR2 SQIVND, per germline (reference sequence). Here the CDR3 DNA reads TGTGCCAGTAGTCCCACGACAGGTACCACCTCCTACGAGCAGTACTTC. Amino acid sequence: CASSPTTGTTSYEQYF.

The chain couples TRBV7-6 to TRBJ2-2, with TRBD2 as a possible D gene (5 bases). Trimming left V 0 bases short and J 4 bases short, with 24 bases between. This CDR3 comprises 20 residues. Germline V CDR1 and CDR2: SGHVS, FNYEAQ. The CDR3 region has the DNA TGTGCCAGCAGCTTAGCGCTATTGCAGACCACTAGTCCGGGCACCGGGGAGCTGTTTTTT. Translation: CASSLALLQTTSPGTGELFF.